This T cell receptor (beta chain) was recorded in a study of immune evolution from preneoplasia to lung adenocarcinoma. Findings and limits, study-wide: Normal lung had the highest top T cell clone frequencies. Normal lung had highest clonality; later lesions appeared denser, more diverse.

Measured with immunoSEQ multiplex PCR; TCRdb has only the in-frame clones, and not every one. The sample has approximately 5,800 clones, less than 80% seen once; the top ten hold around 13%. Patients had resection in Japan or China between the mid-2010s and the late 2010s. Two lung cancer pathologists independently confirmed each histologic diagnosis. The sample holds a few counts of this clone. The antigen is undetermined. The CDR3 sequence is 15 residues long. Germline assignment: CDR1 LGHNA and CDR2 YSLEER. The ends lost 2 bases at V and 6 bases at J; junction bases unmatched: 6. This sequence joins TRBV4-3 and TRBJ2-7; the match to TRBD2 covers 11 bases. This receptor was taken from a person between 65 and 79 years old with lung adenocarcinoma. The material sequenced was FFPE adjacent normal lung tissue. The CDR3 reads CASSQTSGSLGEQYF. For the CDR3, the DNA is TGCGCCAGCAGCCAAACTAGCGGGAGTCTCGGCGAGCAGTACTTC.